This T cell receptor (beta chain) was obtained from a study of cytomegalovirus exposure and HLA in healthy donors. The CDR3 is 21 residues long. The germline gives CDR1 MDHEN, CDR2 SYDVKM. J gave up 6 bases and V 3 bases, and 20 bases lay outside the gene matches. A multiplex PCR was run with 60 Vbeta primers and 13 Jbeta primers. TCRdb keeps only in-frame clones here, not all; method: immunoSEQ multiplex PCR. This table holds 100,000 to 150,000 clones, roughly 18% found once. The chain recombines TRBV28 with TRBJ2-2, with 12 bases fitting TRBD2. Source material: PBMCs. The TCR was taken from a female donor in good health and CMV-seropositive. The CDR3 sequence: CASSFVRGRTFSSGRAGELFF. The CDR3 DNA reads as TGTGCCAGCAGTTTCGTTCGCGGCAGGACCTTCTCTAGCGGGAGGGCCGGGGAGCTGTTTTTT.